This TCR beta chain comes out of a study of spatial heterogeneity in lung cancer. Across the whole study: Matched bulk RNA-seq provided a T cell module score, and TCR transcript counts in tumor regions correlated strongly with it. Study-wide points: Alpha and beta chain coverage of tumor T cells was estimated at about 7% and 13%, respectively. The study found that expanded intratumoral alpha and beta TCR counts tracked tumor mutation counts.

The CDR3 sequence is 13 residues long. Trimming stripped 2 bases from V and 8 bases from J, with 9 bases between. Germline V lookup: CDR1 MDHEN, CDR2 SYDVKM. Each CDR3 protein is one row after TCRdb ran MiXCR on the 5' RACE reads. There are thousands of distinct CDR3 sequences in the sample; about 2.7% occur only once, and roughly 15% lies in the top ten. The time point here: sample taken at primary tumor resection. Sequencing was performed on whole RNA extracted from tumor and nontumor lung tissue, or from frozen PBMC, and the material was left unsorted. This clonotype has a count of ten or more. What it binds is unknown.

J is TRBJ2-2 and V is TRBV28, with D hard to call. This sequence originates from a male donor with early-stage non-small cell lung cancer. The specimen comprised lung tumor tissue, sampled at surgery. In DNA, the CDR3 is TGTGCCAGCAGTTTAATCCCGATGGGGGAGCTGTTTTTT. Translation gives CASSLIPMGELFF.